The rows below give T cell receptor beta chains drawn from one sample of a study of response to subunit inactivated influenza vaccine. One entry per CDR3 protein results from TCRdb running MiXCR on the RT-PCR reads. Counted here are around 850,000 distinct CDR3 sequences, less than 20% occurring once; the ten biggest clones make up roughly 11%. The material was PBMCs from blood, obtained approximately 5 days after vaccination. These receptors all come from a man in his fifties who received an inactivated influenza vaccine. CDR3s leave out the opening cysteine and the closing phenylalanine or tryptophan. The order of the fields is V gene, J gene, CDR3 protein.

TRBV7-9	TRBJ2-1	ASSLTQTGTDYNEQF
TRBV20-1	TRBJ2-4	SARDGVEDIQY
TRBV7-2	TRBJ2-1	ASSLAIQGSNEQF
TRBV19	TRBJ1-4	ASSMTSVYNEKLF
TRBV2	TRBJ2-2	ASSEIVNTGELF
TRBV12-3/TRBV12-4	TRBJ2-2	ASSPGRMNTGELF
TRBV12-3/TRBV12-4	TRBJ1-1	ASSRASSTEAF
TRBV6-2/TRBV6-3	TRBJ1-1	ASSRGPTGEAF
TRBV29-1	TRBJ2-7	SVEEEPTSGVTYEQY
TRBV6-1	TRBJ2-5	ASGTPVLTQY
TRBV7-2	TRBJ2-2	ASSRLVVNTGELF
TRBV20-1	TRBJ1-4	SAIVGVPMEKLF
TRBV6-1	TRBJ2-7	ASRGAGGAYEQY
TRBV12-3/TRBV12-4	TRBJ2-1	ASSRPPGEQF
TRBV5-1	TRBJ2-2	ASSLFPGGNTGELF
TRBV5-1	TRBJ1-1	ASSPGGRPNTEAF
TRBV29-1	TRBJ2-2	SVEAQGGTGELF
TRBV9	TRBJ2-1	ASSVARLDPTGNEQF
TRBV11-2	TRBJ2-2	PSSPGTSYYTGELF
TRBV7-2	TRBJ2-1	ASSPNSGRAYNEQF
TRBV12-3/TRBV12-4	TRBJ2-4	ASSRQGLGNIQY
TRBV12-3/TRBV12-4	TRBJ2-7	ASSLGGNSYEQY
TRBV20-1	TRBJ2-2	SAGGGGTGELF
TRBV20-1	TRBJ1-6	SARSYFPSSYNSPLH
TRBV7-9	TRBJ2-4	ASSGRTGGYIQY